Following are 16 T cell receptor beta chains from one sample sequenced in a study of T cell responses to AZD1222 COVID-19 vaccine. Profiled with immunoSEQ multiplex PCR; TCRdb holds only in-frame clones, not every one. Here the sample spans some 170,000 clones, more than 90% being singletons. The sample was peripheral blood, taken on day 0 of AZD1222 vaccination. The origin of the receptors is an adult in good health.

This clone has a single count. The chain joins TRBV7-9 to TRBJ1-2; 7 nucleotides agree with TRBD1. The CDR3 consists of 16 residues. V was pared by 5 bases and J by 6 bases, with 15 bases of the junction left unmatched. Germline values: CDR1 SEHNR, CDR2 FQNEAQ (reference sequence). The CDR3 DNA reads as TGTGCCAGCAGCCTCCCGGGAGAGGGGGCTAGTCATGGCTACACCTTC. Translated: CASSLPGEGASHGYTF.

The J gene is TRBJ2-5, the V gene TRBV12-3 or TRBV12-4; TRBD2 might be the D (5 bases). V lost 6 bases and J lost 3, with 11 bases in between. CDR3 length equals 13 residues. CDR3 amino acids: CASRPRRKETQYF. The CDR3 DNA follows: TGTGCCAGCAGGCCTCGGAGGAAAGAGACCCAGTACTTC.

The chain recombines TRBV4-2 with TRBJ1-5; D is uncertain. The CDR3 extends over 14 amino acids. Trimming took 0 bases from V and 1 from J, leaving 4 bases between them. Germline values: CDR1 LGHNA, CDR2 YNFKEQ. CDR3 amino acids: CASSQDGSNQPQHF. The CDR3 nucleotides read TGTGCCAGCAGCCAAGATGGGAGCAATCAGCCCCAGCATTTT.

The chain recombines TRBV6-5 with TRBJ2-1, with no clear D. Trimming left V 0 bases short and J 10 bases short, with 4 bases between. The CDR3 totals 11 residues. The germline CDR1 and CDR2 sequences are MNHEY and SVGAGI. The CDR3 is CASSYSGEQFF. CDR3 DNA: TGTGCCAGCAGTTACTCAGGGGAGCAGTTCTTC.

The chain has TRBV14 and TRBJ2-3; D might be TRBD2 (5 bases). CDR3 length equals 12 residues. V shed 8 bases and J shed 6 bases, with 12 bases lying between them. Germline assignment: CDR1 SGHDN and CDR2 FVKESK. The CDR3: CASSVWRDTQYF. CDR3 in DNA: TGTGCCAGCTCGGTGTGGAGGGATACGCAGTATTTT.

Points on this clone: Its ends do not fully match the called genes, so a read error is possible. The chain carries TRBV10-3 and TRBJ1-1; possibly TRBD1 for D (6 bases). The CDR3 is 14 amino acids. Germline CDR1 reads ENHRY; CDR2 reads SYGVKD. CDR3 protein: CAIGEGGENTEAFF. The CDR3 DNA sequence: TGTGCCATCGGTGAGGGGGGCGAGAACACTGAAGCTTTCTTT.

The chain has TRBV19 and TRBJ1-2; D possibly corresponds to TRBD1 (6 bases). Germline CDR1 is LNHDA and CDR2 is SQIVND (reference sequence). V was clipped by 2 bases and J by 3 bases, with 13 bases between them. CDR3 length: 15 amino acids. For the CDR3, the DNA is TGTGCCAGTAGTATATTTAAGGGGGGTGACTATGGCTACACCTTC. Translating gives CASSIFKGGDYGYTF.

V and J are TRBV7-9 and TRBJ2-7; 12 bases are a match to TRBD2. The CDR3 runs 15 residues. CDR1 is SEHNR, CDR2 FQNEAQ, per germline (reference sequence). V dropped 1 base and J dropped 4; count of bases not matched to a gene: 2. The CDR3 sequence is CASSLGTSGKYEQYF. CDR3 nucleotides: TGTGCCAGCAGCTTAGGGACTAGCGGGAAATACGAGCAGTACTTC.

The chain is built from TRBV2 and TRBJ2-7, with D unclear. This CDR3 is 15 amino acids long. V was cut by 3 bases and J by 0 bases, with 12 bases left in between. Germline lookup yields CDR1 SNHLY and CDR2 FYNNEI. In DNA form, the CDR3 reads TGTGCCAGCAGTGATAGGCAGAGAAGCTCCTACGAGCAGTACTTC. Translation gives CASSDRQRSSYEQYF.

The V and J genes are TRBV30 and TRBJ1-1, with D tentatively TRBD1 (6 bases). V shed 0 bases and J shed 0 bases, with 17 bases lying between them. The CDR3 spans 17 residues. CDR1 is GTSNPN and CDR2 is SVGIG in the germline V gene (reference sequence). CDR3 region: CAWSVQTGGRVNTEAFF. DNA of the CDR3: TGTGCCTGGAGTGTACAGACGGGGGGCCGGGTGAACACTGAAGCTTTCTTT.

This rearrangement joins TRBV18 to TRBJ2-7, with 10 bases matching TRBD2. The germline gives CDR1 KGHSH, CDR2 LQKENI. The CDR3 is 14 amino acids. Trimming cost V 6 bases and J 5 bases; bases outside gene matches: 7. This chain's CDR3 is CASSPMLAGDEQYF. The DNA for the CDR3 is TGTGCCAGCTCGCCGATGCTAGCGGGAGACGAGCAGTACTTC.

This sequence joins TRBV2 and TRBJ1-2; D ambiguous. CDR3 length: 15 amino acids. The germline CDR1 and CDR2 sequences are SNHLY and FYNNEI. V lost 5 bases to trimming and J lost 5 bases, with 18 bases between them. The CDR3, as DNA: TGTGCCAGCAGTCCTAGACGGGCGGAGGAGTATGGCTACACCTTC. It specifies CASSPRRAEEYGYTF.

The chain has TRBV6-5 and TRBJ2-7; 7 nucleotides match TRBD2. With 9 bases clipped from V and 2 bases from J, the junction kept 10 bases outside the gene matches. Per the germline V gene, CDR1 is MNHEY and CDR2 is SVGAGI. CDR3 length: 14 residues. Written as DNA, the CDR3 is TGTGCCAGTTCCGCGGGGGAGTCCCCCTACGAGCAGTACTTC. Amino acids: CASSAGESPYEQYF.

V usage is TRBV2 and J usage is TRBJ1-1, with D possibly TRBD1 on 6 matching bases. This CDR3 has 12 residues. Trimming left V 6 bases short and J 7 bases short, with 12 bases between. The germline gives CDR1 SNHLY, CDR2 FYNNEI. CDR3 DNA: TGTGCCAGCAGGGACAGCAACCTTGAAGCTTTCTTT. Translation gives CASRDSNLEAFF.

This clone was seen more than once but under ten times. The rearrangement links TRBV12-5 to TRBJ2-5, with D perhaps TRBD1 (6 bases). The CDR3 length is 16 residues. Germline assignment: CDR1 LGHNT and CDR2 FRNRAP. V lost 6 bases, J lost 1 base, and 18 bases lay in between. The CDR3 DNA is TGTGCTAGTGGGTCCCAGGGTTTGGGGGCCCAAGAGACCCAGTACTTC. Translating it yields CASGSQGLGAQETQYF.

CDR3 in amino acids: CASSFRAGVGTGELFF. In DNA, the CDR3 is TGTGCCAGCAGCTTCCGAGCGGGAGTGGGCACCGGGGAGCTGTTTTTT. The chain has TRBV7-2 and TRBJ2-2; TRBD2 matches at 8 bases. From germline, CDR1 is SGHTA and CDR2 FQGNSA. J was trimmed by 4 bases and V by 3 bases; bases with no gene match: 7. The CDR3 runs to 16 residues.